The source of this T cell receptor (beta chain) is a study of blood T cell repertoires in COVID-19. Study context: T cells, B-cell-depleted T cells, or PBMCs provided the cDNA or gDNA that served as material.

The data were produced by immunoSEQ multiplex PCR, yet TCRdb's version contains in-frame clones alone and is incomplete. Here the sample spans some 200,000 clones, approximately 79% being singletons. With 5 bases clipped from V and 0 bases from J, the junction kept 7 bases outside the gene matches. Germline V lookup: CDR1 MDHEN, CDR2 SYDVKM. The CDR3 totals 16 residues. The receptor was isolated from a man aged 25-40 years with active or convalescent COVID-19. This sequence joins TRBV28 and TRBJ2-1; 7 nucleotides agree with TRBD2. Sequencing used peripheral blood. The CDR3 DNA reads as TGTGCCAGCAGTACAGCGGGGAGGGGCTCCTACAATGAGCAGTTCTTC. This translates into CASSTAGRGSYNEQFF.